This T cell receptor beta chain was recovered during a study of Graves' ophthalmopathy and Graves' hyperthyroidism. Findings and caveats of the study: Blood also held most thyroid clonotypes expanded above 0.001 frequency.

RNA transcripts served as template for amplifying TCR beta CDR3 sequences. The first-round RT-PCR employed HTBI primers together with the Qiagen OneStep RT-PCR kit. A multiplex PCR was then performed as the second round. TCRdb used MiXCR to reprocess the multiplex PCR reads, holding one entry per CDR3 protein. There are about 640,000 distinct CDR3 sequences in the sample; 35% to 45% occur only once, and more than 2.5% lies in the top ten. On this clonotype itself: The antigen remains unidentified.

As the starting material, 8 to 10 ml of fresh peripheral blood yielded the PBMCs. Input material: peripheral blood. The receptor was derived from an adult man with Graves' ophthalmopathy.

The CDR3 DNA sequence: TGTGCCAGCAGTCGTCGACAGGGTGGGAGAGAGACCCAGTACTTC. Protein product: CASSRRQGGRETQYF. V usage is TRBV12-3 or TRBV12-4 and J usage is TRBJ2-5, with 7 bases identical to TRBD1. CDR3 size: 15 residues. J lost 4 bases, V lost 5 bases, and 10 bases had no gene match.